This T cell receptor beta chain was profiled in a study of T cells after yellow fever vaccination. Study observations and caveats: It was a small share of clonotypes that appeared in both CD4 and CD8 compartments. In FACS-sorted repertoires, abundant clonotypes from the bulk population could appear as contaminants.

In the case of this clonotype: Its target is unknown.

In TCRdb, the 5' RACE reads were re-called with MiXCR into one record per CDR3 protein. The sample gives about 580,000 distinct CDR3 sequences, less than 20% of which show up once; roughly 17% is in the top ten. CDR3 length: 14 residues. Trimming removed 5 bases at V and 5 bases at J, with 15 bases between. Per the germline V gene, CDR1 is MNHNS and CDR2 is SASEGT. Here the sequenced sample was PBMCs, taken around 5 days after the first yellow fever vaccination. V usage is TRBV6-1 and J usage is TRBJ2-5, with D perhaps TRBD1 (5 bases). The source of this sequence is a man younger than 35 who received the YFV17D yellow fever vaccine. CDR3 nucleotide sequence: TGTGCCAGCAGTAAATTACAGGTTGGGGAGACCCAGTACTTC. Translation: CASSKLQVGETQYF.